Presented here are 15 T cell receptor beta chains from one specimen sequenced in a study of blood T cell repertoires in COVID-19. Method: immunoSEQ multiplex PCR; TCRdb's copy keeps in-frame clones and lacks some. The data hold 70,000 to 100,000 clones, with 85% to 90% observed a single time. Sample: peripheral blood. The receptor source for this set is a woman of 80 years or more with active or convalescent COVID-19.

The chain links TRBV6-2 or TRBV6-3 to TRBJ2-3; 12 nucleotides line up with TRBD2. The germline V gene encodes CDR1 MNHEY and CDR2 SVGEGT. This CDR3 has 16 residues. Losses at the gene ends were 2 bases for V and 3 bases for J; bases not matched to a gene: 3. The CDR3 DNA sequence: TGTGCCAGCAGTTACCCTAGCGGGAGGGGTACAGATACGCAGTATTTT. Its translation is CASSYPSGRGTDTQYF.

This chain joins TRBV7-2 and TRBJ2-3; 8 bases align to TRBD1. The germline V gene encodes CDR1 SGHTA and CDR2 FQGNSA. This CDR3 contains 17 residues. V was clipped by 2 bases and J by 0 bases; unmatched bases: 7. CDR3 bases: TGTGCCAGCAGCTTACTAGGGACAGGCGCTAGCACAGATACGCAGTATTTT. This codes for CASSLLGTGASTDTQYF.

CDR3 protein: CASKVDKSSYNEQFF. CDR3 in DNA: TGTGCCAGTAAGGTAGACAAGAGCTCCTACAATGAGCAGTTCTTC. V is TRBV19 and J is TRBJ2-1; D is ambiguous. Germline assignment: CDR1 LNHDA and CDR2 SQIVND (reference sequence). Trimming left V 7 bases short and J 0 bases short, with 13 bases between. CDR3 length: 15 residues. Full variable domain (remainder filled in from reference TRBV19 and TRBJ2-1): DGGITQSPKYLFRKEGQNVTLSCEQNLNHDAMYWYRQDPGQGLRLIYYSQIVNDFQKGDIAEGYSVSREKKESFPLTVTSAQKNPTAFYLCASKVDKSSYNEQFFGPGTRLTVL.

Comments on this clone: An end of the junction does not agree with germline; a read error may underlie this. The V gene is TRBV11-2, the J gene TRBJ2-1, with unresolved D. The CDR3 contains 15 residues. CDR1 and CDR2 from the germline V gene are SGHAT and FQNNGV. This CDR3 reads CASSLDTSSYNEQFF. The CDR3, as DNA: TGTGCCAGCAGCCTAGACACGAGCTCCTACAATGAGCAGTTCTTC.

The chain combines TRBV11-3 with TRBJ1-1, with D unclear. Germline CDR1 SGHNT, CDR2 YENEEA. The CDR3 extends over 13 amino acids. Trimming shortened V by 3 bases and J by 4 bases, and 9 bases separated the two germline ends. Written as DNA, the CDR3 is TGTGCCAGCAGCTTGCTTACAGCCACTGAAGCTTTCTTT. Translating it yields CASSLLTATEAFF.

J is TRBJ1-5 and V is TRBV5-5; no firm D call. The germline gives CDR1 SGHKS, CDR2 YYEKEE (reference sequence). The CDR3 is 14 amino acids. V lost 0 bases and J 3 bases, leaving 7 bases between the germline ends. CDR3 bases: TGTGCCAGCAGCTTGGGACTGACCAATCAGCCCCAGCATTTT. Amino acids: CASSLGLTNQPQHF.

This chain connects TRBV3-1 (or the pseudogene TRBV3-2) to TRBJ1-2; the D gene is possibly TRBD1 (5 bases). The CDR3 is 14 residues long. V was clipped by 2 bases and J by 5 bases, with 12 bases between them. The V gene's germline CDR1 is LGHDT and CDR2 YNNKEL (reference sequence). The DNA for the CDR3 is TGTGCCAGCAGCCAATCAAGGGGCCGGTATGGCTACACCTTC. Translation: CASSQSRGRYGYTF.

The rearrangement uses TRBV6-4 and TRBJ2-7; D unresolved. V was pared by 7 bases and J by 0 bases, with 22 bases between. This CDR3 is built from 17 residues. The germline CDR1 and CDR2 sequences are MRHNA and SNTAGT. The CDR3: CASTYSCPPIFSYEQYF. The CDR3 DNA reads TGTGCCAGCACCTATAGCTGCCCGCCAATCTTCTCCTACGAGCAGTACTTC.

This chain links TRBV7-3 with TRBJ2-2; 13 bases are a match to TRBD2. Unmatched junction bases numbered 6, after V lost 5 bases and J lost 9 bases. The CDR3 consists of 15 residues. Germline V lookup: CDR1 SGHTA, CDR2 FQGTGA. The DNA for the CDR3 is TGTGCCAGCAGCCTCGGGACTAGCGGGATAAGGGAGCTGTTTTTT. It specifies CASSLGTSGIRELFF.

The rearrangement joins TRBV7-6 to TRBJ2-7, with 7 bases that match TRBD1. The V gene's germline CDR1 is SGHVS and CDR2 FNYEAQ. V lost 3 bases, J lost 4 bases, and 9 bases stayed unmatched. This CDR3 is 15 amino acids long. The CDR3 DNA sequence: TGTGCCAGCAGCTTTGGCGGCAGGGGGACATACGAGCAGTACTTC. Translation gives CASSFGGRGTYEQYF.

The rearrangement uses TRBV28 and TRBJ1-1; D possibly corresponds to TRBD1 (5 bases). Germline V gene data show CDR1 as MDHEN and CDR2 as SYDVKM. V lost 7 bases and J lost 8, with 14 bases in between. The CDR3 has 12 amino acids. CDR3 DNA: TGTGCCAGCAATGGAGGGGTCACCGAAGCTTTCTTT. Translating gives CASNGGVTEAFF.

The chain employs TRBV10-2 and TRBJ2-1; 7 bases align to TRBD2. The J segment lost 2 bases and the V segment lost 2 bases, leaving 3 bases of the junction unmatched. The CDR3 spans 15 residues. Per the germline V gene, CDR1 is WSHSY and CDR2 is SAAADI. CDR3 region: CASSEPAGPYNEQFF. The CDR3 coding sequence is TGCGCCAGCAGTGAGCCAGCGGGGCCCTACAATGAGCAGTTCTTC.

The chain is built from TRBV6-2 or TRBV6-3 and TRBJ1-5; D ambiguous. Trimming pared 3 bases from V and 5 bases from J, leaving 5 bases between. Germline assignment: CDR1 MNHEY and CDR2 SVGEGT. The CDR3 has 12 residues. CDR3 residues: CASSYRDQPQHF. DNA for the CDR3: TGTGCCAGCAGTTATAGAGATCAGCCCCAGCATTTT.

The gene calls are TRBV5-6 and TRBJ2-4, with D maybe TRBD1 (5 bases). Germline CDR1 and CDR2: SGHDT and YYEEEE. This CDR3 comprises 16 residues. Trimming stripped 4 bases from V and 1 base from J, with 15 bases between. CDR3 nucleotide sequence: TGTGCCAGCAGCCGGACCTCGACAGAGGCCAAAAACATTCAGTACTTC. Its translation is CASSRTSTEAKNIQYF.

The CDR3 DNA reads TGTGCCAGCTCTCGACAGGGAGATGAAGCTTTCTTT. Protein product: CASSRQGDEAFF. The chain couples TRBV18 to TRBJ1-1; 7 bases map to TRBD1. The CDR3 runs to 12 residues. V was pared by 6 bases and J by 7 bases, with 5 bases of the junction left unmatched. In germline, CDR1 is KGHSH, CDR2 LQKENI.